This T cell receptor (beta chain) was recorded in a study of cytomegalovirus exposure and HLA in healthy donors. This clone was seen only once. PCR was performed using 60 Vbeta and 13 Jbeta primers. Sequenced by immunoSEQ multiplex PCR; TCRdb stores in-frame clones only, minus some. This sample has 120,000 or so clones; around 78% occur once, and the top ten carry about 19%. The germline V and J ends were trimmed by 2 bases and 9 bases, with 15 bases remaining between them. The CDR3 is 14 amino acids. Germline V gives CDR1 SGHDT, CDR2 YYEEEE. These donors, healthy bone marrow donors, were studied. The chain joins TRBV5-6 to TRBJ2-1; D may be TRBD1 (5 bases). The receptor was derived from a man aged 18 to 30 in good health and CMV-seropositive. Material for sequencing was PBMCs. The CDR3, as DNA: TGTGCCAGCAGCTTACACACAGGCCGGATTGAGCAGTTCTTC. This gives the protein CASSLHTGRIEQFF.